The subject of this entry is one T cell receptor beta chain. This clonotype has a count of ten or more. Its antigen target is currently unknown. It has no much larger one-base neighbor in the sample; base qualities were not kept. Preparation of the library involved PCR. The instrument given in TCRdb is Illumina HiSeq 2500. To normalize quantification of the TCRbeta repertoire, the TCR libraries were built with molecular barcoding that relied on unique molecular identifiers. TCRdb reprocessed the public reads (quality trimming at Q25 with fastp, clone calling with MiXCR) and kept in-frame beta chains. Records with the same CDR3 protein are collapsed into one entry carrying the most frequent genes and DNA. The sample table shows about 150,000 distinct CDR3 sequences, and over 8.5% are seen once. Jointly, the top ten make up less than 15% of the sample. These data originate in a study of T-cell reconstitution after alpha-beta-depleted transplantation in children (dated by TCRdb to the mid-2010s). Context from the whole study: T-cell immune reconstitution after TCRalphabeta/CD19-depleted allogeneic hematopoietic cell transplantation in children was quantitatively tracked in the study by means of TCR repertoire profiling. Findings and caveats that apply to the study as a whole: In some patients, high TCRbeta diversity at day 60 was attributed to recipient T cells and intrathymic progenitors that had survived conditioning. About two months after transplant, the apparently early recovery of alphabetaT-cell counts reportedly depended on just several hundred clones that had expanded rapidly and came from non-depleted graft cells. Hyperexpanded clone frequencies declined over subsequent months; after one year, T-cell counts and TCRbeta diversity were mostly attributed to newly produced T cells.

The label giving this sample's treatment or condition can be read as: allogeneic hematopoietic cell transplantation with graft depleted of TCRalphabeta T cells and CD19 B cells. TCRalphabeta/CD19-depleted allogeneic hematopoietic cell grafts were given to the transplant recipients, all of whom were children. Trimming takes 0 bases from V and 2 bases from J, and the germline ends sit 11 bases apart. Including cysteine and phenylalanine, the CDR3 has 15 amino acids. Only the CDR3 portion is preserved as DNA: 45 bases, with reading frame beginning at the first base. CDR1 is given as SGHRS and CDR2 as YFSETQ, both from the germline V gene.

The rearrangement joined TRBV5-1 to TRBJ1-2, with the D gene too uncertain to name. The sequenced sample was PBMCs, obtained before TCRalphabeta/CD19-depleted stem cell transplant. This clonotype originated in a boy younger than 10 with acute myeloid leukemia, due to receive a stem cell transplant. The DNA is TGCGCCAGCAGCTTGGTTCTCCCCGGGAACTATGGCTACACCTTC. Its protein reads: CASSLVLPGNYGYTF.